This T cell receptor beta chain stems from a study of T-cell memory formation after mild COVID-19. Broader study findings: SARS-CoV-2 specificity was not confirmed for second-wave clones peaking on day 37. The study found contracting CD4+ clones mainly in CM and EM and contracting CD8+ clones in EMRA.

As concerns this clonotype: Its target is unknown.

The CDR3 is 15 amino acids. V lost 3 bases and J lost 1; bases outside the gene matches: 2. TCR alpha and TCR beta cDNA libraries carrying sample barcodes and UMIs were produced by 5'RACE using constant-segment primers. A single record per CDR3 protein comes from TCRdb applying MiXCR to the 5' RACE reads. This table has roughly 150,000 distinct CDR3 sequences, approximately 14% appearing once. The chain employs TRBV12-3 or TRBV12-4 and TRBJ1-5; 8 nucleotides line up with TRBD1. The receptor comes from an adult woman who had mild COVID-19 (a few samples of this study predate the infection). Cell type and time point are not known. Specimen: PBMCs or a T cell subset sorted from them (not recorded which). The CDR3 reads CASSLNRGSNQPQHF. In DNA, the CDR3 is TGTGCCAGCAGTTTGAACAGGGGGAGCAATCAGCCCCAGCATTTT.